Sequencing of this T cell receptor beta chain was carried out in a study of blood T cell repertoires in COVID-19. Overall study: In each case, the material was cDNA or gDNA derived from T cells, B-cell-depleted T cells, or PBMCs.

Of note for this clone: The junction and the germline gene differ at one end; a read error may be behind it.

Authors' data handling: How many nucleated cells were present was estimated from reference gene primer amplification. Clones were read by immunoSEQ multiplex PCR, and TCRdb kept only the in-frame ones, dropping some. D and trimming were read from the DNA, whereas the V and J calls and clone size are those reported in that table. The sample includes 100,000 to 150,000 clones, under 90% of them seen just once. The CDR3 contains 13 residues. Per the germline V gene, CDR1 is KGHSH and CDR2 is LQKENI. J is TRBJ1-6 and V is TRBV18; 11 nucleotides align to TRBD1. This receptor was obtained from a man between 40 and 49 years old with acute COVID-19. The sequenced material came from PBMCs or T cells enriched from blood (not recorded which). In nucleotides, the CDR3 is TGTGCCAGCTCACCACCGGCGGGACAGGGGGTTTTCTTT. Protein product: CASSPPAGQGVFF.